The 18 T cell receptor beta chains reported below all come from one sample, sequenced in a study of early T cells in non-severe SARS-CoV-2 infection. TCRdb processed the 5' RACE reads anew with MiXCR; each CDR3 protein has one entry. The sample includes over 50,000 distinct CDR3 sequences, 8.2% seen only once; the top ten take around 4.2%. The sequenced material came from whole blood. The receptors originated from an adult who was a healthcare worker with PCR-confirmed SARS-CoV-2 infection or an uninfected control (not recorded which).

This clonotype has just a few counts. The V gene is TRBV21-1, the J gene TRBJ2-7; the D call TRBD1 from the table was never checked on the DNA. TRBV21-1 is a pseudogene locus. The CDR3 runs 15 residues. CDR3 nucleotides: TGTGCCAGCAGCCCGTCGGGACAACGCTCCTACGAGCAGTACTTC. Its translation is CASSPSGQRSYEQYF.

This rearrangement joins TRBV7-9 to TRBJ1-4; 9 nucleotides match TRBD1. This CDR3 has 17 amino acids. Trimming at V came to 5 bases and at J to 0 bases, leaving 7 bases not matched to a gene. CDR1 is SEHNR, CDR2 FQNEAQ, per germline (reference sequence). Here the CDR3 DNA reads TGTGCCAGCAGCGTAGGACAGGGGCGTGCAACTAATGAAAAACTGTTTTTT. Protein product: CASSVGQGRATNEKLFF.

The J gene is TRBJ2-3, the V gene TRBV3-1, with D hard to call. The CDR3 has 12 residues. The germline V and J ends were trimmed by 5 bases and 7 bases, with 10 bases remaining between them. Germline assignment: CDR1 LGHDT and CDR2 YNNKEL (reference sequence). The CDR3 sequence: CASSSALNTQYF. In DNA, the CDR3 is TGTGCCAGCAGCTCGGCGTTAAATACGCAGTATTTT.

V usage is TRBV7-9 and J usage is TRBJ2-1; maybe TRBD2 (5 bases). This CDR3 has 15 residues. V was trimmed by 3 bases and J by 0 bases, leaving 9 bases between them. CDR1 SEHNR and CDR2 FQNEAQ come from the germline V gene (reference sequence). CDR3 in DNA: TGTGCCAGCAGCTTGGGAGAGAGCTCCTACAATGAGCAGTTCTTC. Translating it yields CASSLGESSYNEQFF.

This chain uses TRBV5-1 with TRBJ2-7; 7 nucleotides line up with TRBD1. The CDR3 is 14 amino acids. Trimming cost V 4 bases and J 6 bases; bases outside gene matches: 10. Per the germline V gene, CDR1 is SGHRS and CDR2 is YFSETQ. CDR3 in amino acids: CASSPGDSLAEQYF. The CDR3 DNA sequence: TGCGCCAGCAGCCCCGGGGACAGTCTTGCCGAGCAGTACTTC. The full variable domain, in which reference TRBV5-1 and TRBJ2-7 provide the parts outside the CDR3, is KAGVTQTPRYLIKTRGQQVTLSCSPISGHRSVSWYQQTPGQGLQFLFEYFSETQRNKGNFPGRFSGRQFSNSRSEMNVSTLELGDSALYLCASSPGDSLAEQYFGPGTRLTVT.

The sample holds many counts of this clonotype. This chain uses TRBV27 with TRBJ2-1, with 7 bases aligning to TRBD1. The ends lost 6 bases at V and 5 bases at J; junction bases unmatched: 7. Germline V gene data show CDR1 as MNHEY and CDR2 as SMNVEV (reference sequence). The CDR3 covers 14 residues. DNA for the CDR3: TGTGCCAGCAGCCCGGGACAGTTCCACAATGAGCAGTTCTTC. Translated, it gives CASSPGQFHNEQFF.

This clonotype was counted a few times. V is TRBV20-1 and J is TRBJ2-1; tentatively, D is TRBD1 (6 bases). In germline, CDR1 is DFQATT, CDR2 SNEGSKA (reference sequence). The V and J ends lost 1 base and 3 bases respectively, with 10 bases between them. The CDR3 totals 14 residues. The CDR3 nucleotides read TGCAGTGCTAGAGGGACAGAGAACTACAATGAGCAGTTCTTC. Protein: CSARGTENYNEQFF.

This clonotype occurred many times. This chain joins TRBV12-3 or TRBV12-4 and TRBJ2-5; the D gene is possibly TRBD2 (6 bases). The CDR3 totals 13 residues. Trimming shortened V by 6 bases and J by 0 bases, and 8 bases separated the two germline ends. CDR3: CASRRGYQETQYF. As DNA, the CDR3 is TGTGCCAGCAGGCGGGGTTACCAAGAGACCCAGTACTTC.

This clonotype was detected only a few times. CDR3 residues: CASSSPRDYSNGHEQYF. The CDR3 coding sequence is TGTGCCAGCAGCTCGCCCCGAGACTATTCAAACGGGCACGAGCAGTACTTC. The chain employs TRBV7-9 and TRBJ2-7; tentative D call: TRBD2 (5 bases). The ends were cut back, 4 bases at V and 5 bases at J, with 24 bases in the middle. Germline loops: CDR1 SEHNR, CDR2 FQNEAQ (reference sequence). This CDR3 region has 17 residues. Using reference TRBV7-9 and TRBJ2-7 for the parts outside the CDR3, the full variable domain is DTGVSQNPRHKITKRGQNVTFRCDPISEHNRLYWYRQTLGQGPEFLTYFQNEAQLEKSRLLSDRFSAERPKGSFSTLEIQRTEQGDSAMYLCASSSPRDYSNGHEQYFGPGTRLTVT.

Only a few counts were recorded for this clonotype. V gene TRBV19 combines with J gene TRBJ2-1; 10 bases agree with TRBD2. Germline CDR1 and CDR2: LNHDA and SQIVND (reference sequence). The CDR3 length is 15 residues. Trimming at V came to 6 bases and at J to 4 bases, leaving 6 bases not matched to a gene. DNA for the CDR3: TGTGCCAGTAGCCGTGGGACTAGCGTATACAATGAGCAGTTCTTC. This encodes CASSRGTSVYNEQFF.

This clonotype was counted between two and nine times. The V and J genes are TRBV4-1 and TRBJ2-7; tentatively, D is TRBD1 (5 bases). Germline V gene data show CDR1 as MGHRA and CDR2 as YSYEKL. With 0 bases removed from V and 4 bases from J, the gap between germline ends came to 10 bases. The CDR3 spans 14 residues. In nucleotides, the CDR3 is TGCGCCAGCAGCCAAGATGGGGCTGCATACGAGCAGTACTTC. It specifies CASSQDGAAYEQYF.

This clonotype was observed a few times. The chain recombines TRBV15 with TRBJ2-1; D uncertain. Trimming removed 5 bases from V and 1 base from J, with 9 bases in between. Germline V gene lookup returns CDR1 LNHNV and CDR2 YYDKDF (reference sequence). The CDR3 covers 14 residues. This CDR3 reads CATSAKLSYNEQFF. CDR3 coding DNA: TGTGCCACCAGCGCAAAGTTATCCTACAATGAGCAGTTCTTC. The whole variable domain, filled in from reference TRBV15 and TRBJ2-1, reads DAMVIQNPRYQVTQFGKPVTLSCSQTLNHNVMYWYQQKSSQAPKLLFHYYDKDFNNEADTPDNFQSRRPNTSFCFLDIRSPGLGDTAMYLCATSAKLSYNEQFFGPGTRLTVL.

This clonotype was seen ten or more times. The chain is built from TRBV11-2 and TRBJ2-2; 7 nucleotides align to TRBD2. Per germline, CDR1 SGHAT and CDR2 FQNNGV. This CDR3 comprises 15 residues. The ends lost 2 bases at V and 5 bases at J; junction bases unmatched: 5. CDR3 coding DNA: TGTGCCAGCAGCTTACTAGCGGTGTTAACCGGGGAGCTGTTTTTT. Encoded protein: CASSLLAVLTGELFF.

The rearrangement uses TRBV10-3 and TRBJ1-5, with a tentative D call TRBD1 (5 bases). Trimming left V 5 bases short and J 9 bases short, with 17 bases between. This CDR3 spans 14 amino acids. Germline CDR1 is ENHRY and CDR2 is SYGVKD. CDR3: CAISSGTDGLPQHF. DNA for the CDR3: TGTGCCATCAGTTCCGGGACCGACGGTTTGCCCCAGCATTTT.

The chain is built from TRBV21-1 and TRBJ2-3; the D call in the table, TRBD1, was not verified against the DNA. TRBV21-1 is assigned pseudogene status. This CDR3 comprises 20 residues. CDR3 region: CASTLQTGQNWPASTDTQYF. CDR3 DNA: TGTGCCAGCACCCTCCAAACGGGACAGAACTGGCCGGCCAGCACAGATACGCAGTATTTT.

Only a few counts were recorded for this clonotype. The V gene is TRBV2, the J gene TRBJ2-3; 9 bases align to TRBD1. Germline V gene data show CDR1 as SNHLY and CDR2 as FYNNEI. The V gene end was trimmed by 7 bases and the J gene end by 4 bases; junction bases not matched to a gene: 12. CDR3 length equals 16 residues. The CDR3 is CASNYRGRVEADTQYF. CDR3 sequence (DNA): TGTGCCAGCAACTACAGGGGGCGCGTGGAGGCAGATACGCAGTATTTT.

This clonotype was detected only a few times. V gene TRBV6-1 combines with J gene TRBJ2-3, with TRBD2 matching 9 bases. Germline V lookup: CDR1 MNHNS, CDR2 SASEGT. The CDR3 runs 15 residues. The junction had 7 bases not matched to a gene; V was cut back by 8 bases and J by 1 base. The CDR3 nucleotides read TGTGCCAGCGGAAACATAGCGGGGGGCACAGATACGCAGTATTTT. Residues: CASGNIAGGTDTQYF.

This clonotype was found a few times. The chain combines TRBV6-6 with TRBJ2-7; TRBD2 matches 8 bases. This CDR3 spans 15 amino acids. Germline V gene sequence: CDR1 MNHNY, CDR2 SVGAGI (reference sequence). Trimming at V came to 6 bases and at J to 3 bases, leaving 10 bases not matched to a gene. The DNA for the CDR3 is TGTGCCAGCAGCCCTCGACTAGCGCGGAACTACGAGCAGTACTTC. Amino acids: CASSPRLARNYEQYF.